Below, 27 T cell receptor beta chains from the same sample are listed, as sequenced in a study of Ad26.COV2.S vaccination and SARS-CoV-2 variants. Produced via immunoSEQ multiplex PCR; TCRdb's table is partial and in-frame only. The table has 350,000 to 600,000 clones, about 89% seen once; the top ten hold approximately 1.7%. Treatment here: roughly 18 received Ad26.COV2.S at low or high dose, single or two shots; 5 received placebo; per-sample allocation not given. Sample collection was performed on day 63 after the first vaccine or placebo injection. Material: peripheral blood, obtained in a trial of Ad26.COV2.S vaccine versus placebo. The receptors come from a person aged 18-65 years who received the Ad26.COV2.S COVID-19 vaccine or a placebo.

The chain uses TRBV5-8 and TRBJ2-7; D gene unclear. With 7 bases removed from V and 6 bases from J, the gap between germline ends came to 11 bases. Germline values: CDR1 SGHTS, CDR2 YDEGEE. This CDR3 has 11 amino acids. CDR3 region: CASYVLPEQYF. As DNA, the CDR3 is TGTGCCAGCTACGTTCTTCCCGAGCAGTACTTC.

This chain uses TRBV28 with TRBJ2-1; 7 bases are a match to TRBD1. V trimming: 1 base; J trimming: 1 base; junction bases outside the gene matches: 4. The CDR3 has 16 amino acids. Per the germline V gene, CDR1 is MDHEN and CDR2 is SYDVKM. CDR3 DNA sequence: TGTGCCAGCAGTTTATCGACAGGGAGTTCCTACAATGAGCAGTTCTTC. As protein: CASSLSTGSSYNEQFF.

This chain joins TRBV13 and TRBJ2-2; TRBD2 matches at 12 bases. In germline, CDR1 is PRHDT, CDR2 FYEKMQ (reference sequence). This CDR3 has 17 residues. The V gene end was trimmed by 5 bases and the J gene end by 1 base; junction bases not matched to a gene: 5. As DNA, the CDR3 is TGTGCCAGCAGCCTCGGACTAGCGGGGTTGAACACCGGGGAGCTGTTTTTT. Translation gives CASSLGLAGLNTGELFF.

The chain couples TRBV5-6 to TRBJ2-4; TRBD1 matches 9 bases. Per germline, CDR1 SGHDT and CDR2 YYEEEE. The CDR3 has 12 amino acids. The V gene end was trimmed by 3 bases and the J gene end by 8 bases; junction bases not matched to a gene: 0. CDR3 protein: CASSYRGHIQYF. As DNA, the CDR3 is TGTGCCAGCAGCTACAGGGGGCACATTCAGTACTTC. The variable domain in full, completed from reference TRBV5-6 and TRBJ2-4, reads DAGVTQSPTHLIKTRGQQVTLRCSPKSGHDTVSWYQQALGQGPQFIFQYYEEEERQRGNFPDRFSGHQFPNYSSELNVNALLLGDSALYLCASSYRGHIQYFGAGTRLSVL.

This chain joins TRBV5-4 and TRBJ2-2; 8 positions match TRBD1. Per germline, CDR1 SGHNT and CDR2 YYREEE (reference sequence). The J segment lost 4 bases and the V segment lost 1 base, leaving 3 bases of the junction unmatched. The CDR3 is made up of 15 amino acids. In DNA form, the CDR3 reads TGTGCCAGCAGCTTGTTGACAGGGGTCACCGGGGAGCTGTTTTTT. Residues: CASSLLTGVTGELFF.

The chain employs TRBV7-3 and TRBJ2-3, with TRBD2 matching over 8 bases. This CDR3 contains 17 residues. V was clipped by 5 bases and J by 3 bases; unmatched bases: 13. Germline CDR1 reads SGHTA; CDR2 reads FQGTGA. The CDR3 bases are TGTGCCAGCAGCCTGAACCCCGGGACTAGTAGGACAGATACGCAGTATTTT. It encodes CASSLNPGTSRTDTQYF.

The chain combines TRBV9 with TRBJ1-1; D is undetermined. Trimming took 0 bases from V and 3 from J, leaving 6 bases between them. This CDR3 region has 13 residues. Germline CDR1 is SGDLS and CDR2 is YYNGEE. CDR3 DNA sequence: TGTGCCAGCAGCGTAGAGGTGGACACTGAAGCTTTCTTT. Its protein product is CASSVEVDTEAFF.

The chain carries TRBV6-4 and TRBJ2-5; no reliable D call. Germline V gene sequence: CDR1 MRHNA, CDR2 SNTAGT. The CDR3 covers 13 residues. V was pared by 5 bases and J by 0 bases, with 7 bases between. For the CDR3, the DNA is TGTGCCAGCAGTAGGGAAGACCAAGAGACCCAGTACTTC. Its protein is CASSREDQETQYF.

This chain connects TRBV29-1 to TRBJ2-1, with a tentative D call TRBD2 (6 bases). Germline V gene data show CDR1 as SQVTM and CDR2 as ANQGSEA. With 8 bases removed from V and 5 bases from J, the gap between germline ends came to 13 bases. This CDR3 is 12 amino acids long. DNA of the CDR3: TGCAGCACTGGGGGAGGAAACAATGAGCAGTTCTTC. Translated, it gives CSTGGGNNEQFF.

The rearrangement uses TRBV3-1 (or the pseudogene TRBV3-2) and TRBJ1-1; the match to TRBD1 covers 7 bases. Germline lookup yields CDR1 LGHDT and CDR2 YNNKEL (reference sequence). J was trimmed by 7 bases and V by 9 bases; bases with no gene match: 8. This CDR3 is 12 amino acids long. The CDR3 DNA sequence: TGTGCCAGTGGGGACAGACCTGTTGAAGCTTTCTTT. Translated, it gives CASGDRPVEAFF.

The V gene is TRBV6-5, the J gene TRBJ1-2; D remains unclear. Trimming removed 7 bases at V and 0 bases at J, with 12 bases between. The germline V gene has CDR1 MNHEY and CDR2 SVGAGI. The CDR3 covers 14 residues. CDR3 nucleotides: TGTGCCAGCATAAGAGAATTAGCTAACTATGGCTACACCTTC. Translating it yields CASIRELANYGYTF.

The chain joins TRBV7-2 to TRBJ2-7; tentatively, D is TRBD2 (5 bases). From germline, CDR1 is SGHTA and CDR2 FQGNSA. The CDR3 consists of 13 residues. Between the trimmed V and J ends, which lost 4 bases and 7 bases, there was a span of 14 bases. The CDR3 sequence is CASSSPGIREQYF. CDR3 coding DNA: TGTGCCAGCAGCTCCCCCGGGATACGTGAGCAGTACTTC.

This clone was seen a handful of times. This sequence joins TRBV6-5 and TRBJ1-5, with D possibly TRBD1 on 5 matching bases. CDR1 is MNHEY and CDR2 is SVGAGI in the germline V gene. CDR3 size: 16 residues. The V end lost 0 bases, the J end lost 4 bases, and 13 bases lay between the germline ends. CDR3: CASSYSRGGGNQPQHF. As DNA, the CDR3 is TGTGCCAGCAGTTACTCAAGGGGTGGAGGTAATCAGCCCCAGCATTTT.

This chain joins TRBV28 and TRBJ1-5; unclear D gene. Germline V gene sequence: CDR1 MDHEN, CDR2 SYDVKM. The CDR3 has 19 amino acids. V lost 4 bases, J lost 0 bases, and 22 bases lay in between. In DNA, the CDR3 is TGTGCCAGCAGTTCCCTCGCCGCACCCCGAGTGGTTAGCAATCAGCCCCAGCATTTT. Translated, it gives CASSSLAAPRVVSNQPQHF.

The V call is TRBV27, the J call TRBJ1-2; TRBD1 matches 7 bases. With V trimmed by 2 bases and J by 4 bases, 4 bases remained unmatched. The CDR3 has 14 amino acids. CDR1 is MNHEY and CDR2 is SMNVEV in the germline V gene (reference sequence). The CDR3 is CASSLSRGFYGYTF. Here the CDR3 DNA reads TGTGCCAGCAGTTTAAGCAGGGGGTTCTATGGCTACACCTTC.

CDR3 in amino acids: CSASPQLGVDTNEKLFF. The CDR3 DNA reads TGCAGTGCTAGTCCCCAGCTAGGGGTGGACACTAATGAAAAACTGTTTTTT. The rearrangement uses TRBV20-1 and TRBJ1-4; D is perhaps TRBD1 (5 bases). CDR3 size: 17 residues. V shed 3 bases and J shed 2 bases, with 19 bases lying between them. Per germline, CDR1 DFQATT and CDR2 SNEGSKA (reference sequence).

The J gene is TRBJ2-3, the V gene TRBV6-5, with 8 bases fitting TRBD1. The CDR3 length is 12 residues. Germline CDR1 and CDR2: MNHEY and SVGAGI. The V segment lost 6 bases and the J segment 9 bases; nucleotides outside the gene matches: 5. The CDR3 region is CASRITGGTQYF. CDR3 in DNA: TGTGCCAGCAGGATAACAGGGGGAACGCAGTATTTT.

The rearrangement joins TRBV6-5 to TRBJ1-6; TRBD1 aligns across 8 bases. V lost 5 bases, J lost 5 bases, and 5 bases stayed unmatched. Germline V gives CDR1 MNHEY, CDR2 SVGAGI. CDR3 size: 15 residues. As DNA, the CDR3 is TGTGCCAGCAGTCTCGGGACAGGAGATAATTCACCCCTCCACTTT. Amino acids: CASSLGTGDNSPLHF.

This chain connects TRBV11-2 to TRBJ2-7; D is possibly TRBD1 (6 bases). Germline assignment: CDR1 SGHAT and CDR2 FQNNGV. The CDR3 extends over 14 amino acids. V was trimmed by 4 bases and J by 1 base, leaving 11 bases between them. The CDR3 is CASSSQGISYEQYF. The CDR3 DNA sequence: TGTGCCAGCAGCTCCCAGGGGATTTCCTACGAGCAGTACTTC.

The chain links TRBV18 to TRBJ1-2, with 8 bases lining up with TRBD1. The CDR3 has 12 amino acids. The V gene's germline CDR1 is KGHSH and CDR2 LQKENI. Trimming at V came to 4 bases and at J to 7 bases, leaving 2 bases not matched to a gene. CDR3 region: CASSLDRVGYTF. CDR3 in DNA: TGTGCCAGCTCACTGGACAGGGTTGGCTACACCTTC.

The chain recombines TRBV29-1 with TRBJ1-6; possibly TRBD1 for D (6 bases). The CDR3 covers 13 residues. Looked up from germline, CDR1 is SQVTM and CDR2 is ANQGSEA. Between the trimmed V and J ends, which lost 6 bases and 5 bases, there was a span of 11 bases. The CDR3 DNA follows: TGCAGCGTCCGGGACACTAATAATTCACCCCTCCACTTT. Translation: CSVRDTNNSPLHF.

The J gene is TRBJ2-2, the V gene TRBV4-2, with 8 bases that match TRBD2. V gave up 1 base and J gave up 6 bases; unmatched junction bases: 10. The V gene's germline CDR1 is LGHNA and CDR2 YNFKEQ. The CDR3 loop spans 17 amino acids. CDR3 in DNA: TGTGCCAGCAGCCAAGGAGCGGGAGCGGTAAGGGCCGGGGAGCTGTTTTTT. Its protein is CASSQGAGAVRAGELFF.

CDR3 region: CASSDILREGAGELFF. The CDR3 region has the DNA TGTGCCAGCAGTGATATCTTGAGGGAGGGAGCCGGGGAGCTGTTTTTT. V and J are TRBV2 and TRBJ2-2; 7 bases are shared with TRBD2. The CDR3 consists of 16 residues. J lost 6 bases, V lost 3 bases, and 10 bases had no gene match. Germline loops: CDR1 SNHLY, CDR2 FYNNEI.

The V and J genes are TRBV29-1 and TRBJ1-1; 8 positions match TRBD1. Germline values: CDR1 SQVTM, CDR2 ANQGSEA. This CDR3 region has 12 residues. V was clipped by 7 bases and J by 7 bases; unmatched bases: 8. The CDR3 loop reads CSGGTGSVEAFF. DNA for the CDR3: TGCAGCGGCGGGACAGGCTCTGTTGAAGCTTTCTTT.

This clone was counted a single time. The chain links TRBV5-1 to TRBJ1-2; D gene unclear. The V end was cut by 0 bases, the J end by 4 bases, with 10 bases between. This CDR3 region has 14 residues. Looked up from germline, CDR1 is SGHRS and CDR2 is YFSETQ. The CDR3 sequence: CASSLDGSGYGYTF. The CDR3 coding sequence is TGCGCCAGCAGCTTGGATGGCAGTGGCTATGGCTACACCTTC.

In DNA form, the CDR3 reads TGTGCCAGCAGTTTCGGACTCTACAATGAGCAGTTCTTC. Translating gives CASSFGLYNEQFF. V and J are TRBV27 and TRBJ2-1, with a tentative D call TRBD2 (5 bases). Trimming pared 3 bases from V and 3 bases from J, leaving 6 bases between. This CDR3 spans 13 amino acids. CDR1 and CDR2 from the germline V gene are MNHEY and SMNVEV (reference sequence).

The rearrangement uses TRBV9 and TRBJ2-3, with D unresolved. Per germline, CDR1 SGDLS and CDR2 YYNGEE. Trimming removed 3 bases from V and 1 base from J, with 6 bases in between. This CDR3 is 13 amino acids long. DNA for the CDR3: TGTGCCAGCAGCGCCTACGGCACAGATACGCAGTATTTT. As protein: CASSAYGTDTQYF.